Listed below are T cell receptor beta chains from one sample, sequenced in a study of human T cells and chemical hapten exposure. TCRdb ran MiXCR on the RACE reads and lists one entry per CDR3 protein. The table shows roughly 200,000 distinct CDR3 sequences, with more than 20% occurring only once. Sample: whole blood, taken in connection with sensitization to the hapten diphenylcyclopropenone (DPC). Receptors originate from a woman in her 50s with alopecia areata. Some clones in this sample may be carry-over from other donors' samples. Each CDR3 is given without its conserved first and last residue. A D gene is named only where the DNA matches it firmly. The size field is filled for only some rows; it gives once, few, many or a size class.

D: TRBD2; J: TRBJ2-7; V: TRBV29-1; size: -; CDR3: SVDASGTSYEQY
D: TRBD1; J: TRBJ2-7; V: TRBV29-1; size: -; CDR3: SALSVRGPPYEQY
D: -; J: TRBJ1-2; V: TRBV28; size: -; CDR3: ASSLQSGYGYT
D: TRBD2; J: TRBJ2-1; V: TRBV6-5; size: -; CDR3: ASSPLAGARNEQF
D: TRBD1; J: TRBJ1-2; V: TRBV5-1; size: -; CDR3: ASTPTTGPNYGYN
D: TRBD2; J: TRBJ2-1; V: TRBV5-1; size: -; CDR3: ASSFSGTNNEQF
D: -; J: TRBJ2-2; V: TRBV29-1; size: -; CDR3: SVGDFFGNTGELF
D: TRBD1; J: TRBJ1-1; V: TRBV30; size: -; CDR3: AWTTDRENTEAF
D: -; J: TRBJ2-1; V: TRBV6-5; size: -; CDR3: ASRTRSIYNEQF
D: TRBD2; J: TRBJ2-1; V: TRBV7-6; size: once; CDR3: ASSLQTGTSGNEQF
D: -; J: TRBJ1-5; V: TRBV5-1; size: many; CDR3: ASSSDLDQPQH
D: TRBD1; J: TRBJ2-2; V: TRBV7-2; size: -; CDR3: ASSNVATGVGGELF
D: -; J: TRBJ2-2; V: TRBV6-5; size: many; CDR3: ASSSPGELF
D: -; J: TRBJ1-1; V: TRBV3-1; size: few; CDR3: ASSQAVGGVSNTEAF
D: -; J: TRBJ2-6; V: TRBV20-1; size: -; CDR3: SAQGPTGANVLT
D: -; J: TRBJ1-4; V: TRBV6-5; size: few; CDR3: ASSRTNEKLF
D: TRBD2; J: TRBJ2-1; V: TRBV20-1; size: -; CDR3: SARESGRGYYNEQF
D: -; J: TRBJ2-1; V: TRBV4-2; size: -; CDR3: ASSQDIALATNEQF
D: -; J: TRBJ2-3; V: TRBV7-2; size: -; CDR3: ASSLSGLQTDTQY
D: TRBD1; J: TRBJ2-1; V: TRBV27; size: -; CDR3: ASRGQAYNEKF
D: TRBD1; J: TRBJ2-2; V: TRBV29-1; size: -; CDR3: SVKGATNTGELF
D: -; J: TRBJ2-5; V: TRBV29-1; size: many; CDR3: SVVGSETQY
D: TRBD2; J: TRBJ2-1; V: TRBV5-5; size: -; CDR3: ASSLVRTSGRVDEQF
D: TRBD1; J: TRBJ2-1; V: TRBV7-9; size: -; CDR3: ASSHGQGATEQF
D: -; J: TRBJ2-4; V: TRBV20-1; size: few; CDR3: GTARDKNIQY
D: TRBD2; J: TRBJ2-5; V: TRBV6-1; size: -; CDR3: ASSPQRGPQETQY
D: TRBD2; J: TRBJ2-2; V: TRBV2; size: few; CDR3: ASSEIAGATYGELF